The rows below give T cell receptor beta chains drawn from one sample of a study of T-cell memory formation after mild COVID-19. A single record per CDR3 protein comes from TCRdb applying MiXCR to the 5' RACE reads. The sample contains roughly 620,000 distinct CDR3 sequences, approximately 19% of which appear only once. The sample consisted of PBMCs or a T cell subset sorted from them (not recorded which). All receptors derive from an adult woman who had mild COVID-19 (a few samples of this study predate the infection). Cell type and time point are not known. Both conserved end residues are part of each CDR3. Fields, in order: V gene, clone size, D gene, J gene, CDR3 DNA, CDR3 protein. D genes are given only for firm matches. Only part of the rows carry a size: once, few, many, or a class if the clone is expanded.

>TRBV5-1|many|.|TRBJ2-7
TGTGCCAGCAGCTCCGACCGAGCCTCCTACGAGCAGTACTTC
CASSSDRASYEQYF
>TRBV9|.|TRBD1|TRBJ2-3
TGTGCCAGCAGCGTAGAGGGGGCTAGTTTCTCAGATACGCAGTATTTT
CASSVEGASFSDTQYF
>TRBV7-6|.|TRBD1|TRBJ2-7
TGTGCCAGCAGCTTGACAGGGCCCTTACGAAAGCAGTACTTC
CASSLTGPLRKQYF
>TRBV6-5|.|.|TRBJ1-1
TGTGCCAGCAGTTACCAACCGGGATTGAACACTGAAGCTTTCTTT
CASSYQPGLNTEAFF
>TRBV4-1|.|TRBD1|TRBJ1-2
TGCGCCAGCAGCCGCCTACAGGGGGCGGGGAGAGGCTACACCTTC
CASSRLQGAGRGYTF
>TRBV3-1|.|.|TRBJ1-1
TGTGCCAGCAGCCAAGGAGCTGGGAACACTGAAGCTTTCTTT
CASSQGAGNTEAFF
>TRBV5-4|.|TRBD1|TRBJ1-1
TGTGCCAGCAGCCGATACAGGGGTTTGGCCACTGAAGCTTTCTTT
CASSRYRGLATEAFF
>TRBV6-1|few|TRBD1|TRBJ1-1
TGTGCCAGCAGTGAAATGGCAGGGGGCACTGAAGCTTTCTTT
CASSEMAGGTEAFF
>TRBV4-1|.|TRBD2|TRBJ2-1
TGCGCCAGCAGCCAAGGATGGACTAGCGGGGGGTTTGGATACAATGAGCAGTTCTTC
CASSQGWTSGGFGYNEQFF
>TRBV20-1|few|TRBD2|TRBJ2-1
TGCAGTGCTAGAGCTGTAGGCGGGGGGGTGTTTGAGTTCTTC
CSARAVGGGVFEFF
>TRBV12-3/TRBV12-4|.|TRBD1|TRBJ1-5
TGTGCCAGAAGTTTAATATCTACAGGGGTTGGTCAGCCCCAGCATTTT
CARSLISTGVGQPQHF
>TRBV15|.|.|TRBJ2-6
TGTGCCACCAGCAAGGCCATCCCGACAGGAGCCAACGTCCTGACTTTC
CATSKAIPTGANVLTF
>TRBV21-1|.|.|TRBJ2-2
TGTGCCAGCATATACAGGGGGCGAACCGGGGAGCTGTTTTTT
CASIYRGRTGELFF
>TRBV30|few|.|TRBJ1-2
TGTGCCTGGAGAACCCCAGGGAGTGGCTACACCTTC
CAWRTPGSGYTF
>TRBV7-9|.|TRBD1|TRBJ1-4
TGTGCCAGCAGCTTCTTGGACAGGGGACCTAATGAAAAACTGTTTTTT
CASSFLDRGPNEKLFF
>TRBV5-1|.|.|TRBJ1-1
TGCGCCAGCAGCTCCGGGAACCCTCGGGGAGCTTTCTTT
CASSSGNPRGAFF
>TRBV7-2|few|TRBD1|TRBJ2-3
TGTGCCAGCAGTCCAACAGGGGGCGCTCCCGCAGATACGCAGTATTTT
CASSPTGGAPADTQYF
>TRBV7-3|few|.|TRBJ2-7
TGTGCCAGCAGCTTATCTGGAGAAACCTCCTACGAGCAGTACTTC
CASSLSGETSYEQYF
>TRBV4-2|few|TRBD1|TRBJ1-4
TGTGCCAGCAGCCTTCCCGGAGGGGGCGTAAGGAATGAAAAACTGTTTTTT
CASSLPGGGVRNEKLFF
>TRBV11-3|few|TRBD1|TRBJ2-2
TGTGCCAGCATACAGGGGAAAAGGACCGGGGAGCTGTTTTTT
CASIQGKRTGELFF
>TRBV5-6|few|.|TRBJ1-1
TGTGCCAGCAGCTTGATGGGACAAGCTTTCTTT
CASSLMGQAFF
>TRBV15|.|.|TRBJ1-5
TGTGCCACCAGCAGAGATCACGGGGCTCGGCCCCAGCATTTT
CATSRDHGARPQHF
>TRBV2|.|.|TRBJ2-3
TGTGCCAGCAGTGAAGTGGGGGCAGGGACGCAGTATTTT
CASSEVGAGTQYF
>TRBV29-1|few|.|TRBJ2-3
TGCAGCGTCCTTCGGGCCGATGCGGAAGGGGCGCAGTATTTT
CSVLRADAEGAQYF
>TRBV7-6|.|TRBD1|TRBJ2-7
TGTGCCAGCAGCCTAACCCGGGACAGGGCGGCCTACGAGCAGTACTTC
CASSLTRDRAAYEQYF
>TRBV15|few|TRBD1|TRBJ2-1
TGTGCCACCAGCTCTCAGAAAGGGGGCTCCTACACTGAGCAGTTCTTC
CATSSQKGGSYTEQFF
>TRBV6-6|few|.|TRBJ1-5
TGTGCCAGCAGTTACCTTATGGACAGCAATCAGCCCCAGCATTTT
CASSYLMDSNQPQHF
>TRBV9|.|.|TRBJ1-3
TGTGCCAGCAGCCCGAAGCAGAGGTCCACCATATATTTT
CASSPKQRSTIYF
>TRBV9|many|.|TRBJ1-6
TGTGCCAGCAGCGTAGGCGGGAGGGATAATTCACCCCTCCACTTT
CASSVGGRDNSPLHF
>TRBV7-9|.|.|TRBJ1-1
TGTGCCAGCAGCTTAGAGGCAGGGGCGAACACTGAAGCTTTCTTT
CASSLEAGANTEAFF
>TRBV3-1|few|.|TRBJ2-7
TGTGCCAGCAGCCAAGACGAAGCCAGATACTACGAGCAGTACTTC
CASSQDEARYYEQYF
>TRBV30|few|.|TRBJ2-1
TGTGCCTGGATGATGAGCTCCTACAATGAGCAGTTCTTC
CAWMMSSYNEQFF
>TRBV12-3/TRBV12-4|many|.|TRBJ2-7
TGTGCCAGCAGTGCGGGACCGCGGTCCGAGCAGTACTTC
CASSAGPRSEQYF
>TRBV5-1|many|TRBD1|TRBJ1-4
TGCGCCAGCAGCTCCGGACAGGGGGCTAATGAAAAACTGTTTTTT
CASSSGQGANEKLFF
>TRBV12-3/TRBV12-4|many|.|TRBJ2-1
TGTGCCAGCAGTTTAGCATCGGGGGGCATACATGAGCAGTTCTTC
CASSLASGGIHEQFF
>TRBV7-3|.|TRBD1|TRBJ2-1
TGTGCCAGCAGCTTAACCGGACAGGGCGCCTACAATGAGCAGTTCTTC
CASSLTGQGAYNEQFF
>TRBV3-1|few|.|TRBJ2-2
TGTGCCAGCAGCCCGGAGGGGGCCACCGGGGAGCTGTTTTTT
CASSPEGATGELFF
>TRBV4-1|.|.|TRBJ1-1
TGCGCCAGCAGCCAAGAGAGCCAGCTGAGGACTGAAGCTTTCTTT
CASSQESQLRTEAFF
>TRBV20-1|few|TRBD2|TRBJ2-1
TGCAGTGCTAGAGATCCACCGGGAGGCTACAATGAGCAGTTCTTC
CSARDPPGGYNEQFF
>TRBV12-3/TRBV12-4|many|.|TRBJ1-5
TGTGCCAGCAGTTTAGATGTTCAGCCCCAGCATTTT
CASSLDVQPQHF
>TRBV15|.|.|TRBJ1-3
TGTGCCACCAGCTTGGGGGGAGTAGGGGCTGGAAACACCATATATTTT
CATSLGGVGAGNTIYF